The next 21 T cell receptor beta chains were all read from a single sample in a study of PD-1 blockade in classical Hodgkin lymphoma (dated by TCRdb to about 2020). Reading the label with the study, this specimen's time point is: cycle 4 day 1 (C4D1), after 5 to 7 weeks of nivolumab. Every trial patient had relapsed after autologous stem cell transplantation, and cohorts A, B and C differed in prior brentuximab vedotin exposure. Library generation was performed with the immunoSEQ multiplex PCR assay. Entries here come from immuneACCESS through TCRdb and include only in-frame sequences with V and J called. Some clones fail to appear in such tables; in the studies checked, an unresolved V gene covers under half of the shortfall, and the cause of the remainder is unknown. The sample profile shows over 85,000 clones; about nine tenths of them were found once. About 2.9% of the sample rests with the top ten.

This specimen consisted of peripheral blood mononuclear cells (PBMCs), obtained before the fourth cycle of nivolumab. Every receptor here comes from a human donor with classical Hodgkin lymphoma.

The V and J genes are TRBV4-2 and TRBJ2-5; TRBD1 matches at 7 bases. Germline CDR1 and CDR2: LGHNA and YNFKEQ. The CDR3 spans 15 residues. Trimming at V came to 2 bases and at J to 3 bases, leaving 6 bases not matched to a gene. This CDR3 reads CASSQHRDSEETQYF. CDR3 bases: TGTGCCAGCAGCCAACACCGGGACAGCGAAGAGACCCAGTACTTC.

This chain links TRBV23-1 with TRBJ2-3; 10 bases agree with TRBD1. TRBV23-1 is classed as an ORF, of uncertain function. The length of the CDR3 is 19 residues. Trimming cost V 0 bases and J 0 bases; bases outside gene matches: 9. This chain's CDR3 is CASSQSADRGRLSTDTQYF. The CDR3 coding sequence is TGCGCCAGCAGTCAATCGGCTGACAGGGGGCGCCTTAGCACAGATACGCAGTATTTT.

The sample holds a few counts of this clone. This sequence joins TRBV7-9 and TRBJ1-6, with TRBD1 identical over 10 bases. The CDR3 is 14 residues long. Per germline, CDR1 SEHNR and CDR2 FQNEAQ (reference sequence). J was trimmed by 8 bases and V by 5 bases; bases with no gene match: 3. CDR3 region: CASSIGQGDSPLHF. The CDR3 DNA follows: TGTGCCAGCAGCATTGGACAGGGGGATTCACCCCTCCACTTT.

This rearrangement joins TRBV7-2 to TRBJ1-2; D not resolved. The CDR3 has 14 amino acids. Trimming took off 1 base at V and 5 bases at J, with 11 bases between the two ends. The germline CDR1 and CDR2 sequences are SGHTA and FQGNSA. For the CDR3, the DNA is TGTGCCAGCAGCTTAGTTGGGGTTTCATATGGCTACACCTTC. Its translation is CASSLVGVSYGYTF. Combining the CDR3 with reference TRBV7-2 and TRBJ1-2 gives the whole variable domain GAGVSQSPSNKVTEKGKDVELRCDPISGHTALYWYRQSLGQGLEFLIYFQGNSAPDKSGLPSDRFSAERTGGSVSTLTIQRTQQEDSAVYLCASSLVGVSYGYTFGSGTRLTVV.

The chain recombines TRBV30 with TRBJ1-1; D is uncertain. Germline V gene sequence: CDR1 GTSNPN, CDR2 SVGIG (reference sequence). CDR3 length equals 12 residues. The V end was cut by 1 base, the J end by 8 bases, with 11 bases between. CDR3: CAWSESSPEAFF. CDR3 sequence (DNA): TGTGCCTGGAGTGAAAGCTCGCCGGAAGCTTTCTTT.

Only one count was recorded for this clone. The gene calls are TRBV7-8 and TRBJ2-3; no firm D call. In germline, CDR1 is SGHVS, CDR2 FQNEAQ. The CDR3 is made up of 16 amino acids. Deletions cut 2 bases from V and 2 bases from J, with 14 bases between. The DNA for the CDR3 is TGTGCCAGCAGCTTACGACCTAATCTATTCACAGATACGCAGTATTTT. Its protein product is CASSLRPNLFTDTQYF.

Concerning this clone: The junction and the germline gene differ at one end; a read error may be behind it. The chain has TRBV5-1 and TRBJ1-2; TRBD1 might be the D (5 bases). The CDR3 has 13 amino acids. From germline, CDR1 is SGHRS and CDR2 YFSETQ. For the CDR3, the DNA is TGTGCCAGCAGCGCGGGGGGAGGCTATGGCTACACCTTC. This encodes CASSAGGGYGYTF.

The CDR3 DNA reads TGTGCCAGCAGCTTGTCCGGCTACGAGCAGTACTTC. Amino acids: CASSLSGYEQYF. The V gene is TRBV5-4, the J gene TRBJ2-7, with D uncertain. The germline V and J ends were trimmed by 1 base and 3 bases, with 5 bases remaining between them. Germline CDR1 and CDR2: SGHNT and YYREEE (reference sequence). The CDR3 length is 12 residues. Drawing the rest from reference TRBV5-4 and TRBJ2-7, the complete variable domain is ETGVTQSPTHLIKTRGQQVTLRCSSQSGHNTVSWYQQALGQGPQFIFQYYREEENGRGNFPPRFSGLQFPNYSSELNVNALELDDSALYLCASSLSGYEQYFGPGTRLTVT.

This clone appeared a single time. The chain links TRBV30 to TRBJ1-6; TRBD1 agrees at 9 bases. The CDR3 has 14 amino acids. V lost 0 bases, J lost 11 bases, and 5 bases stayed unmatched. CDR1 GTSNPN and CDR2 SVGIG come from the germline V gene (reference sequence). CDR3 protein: CAWSVGTGSAPLHF. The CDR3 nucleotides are TGTGCCTGGAGTGTTGGGACAGGGTCGGCACCCCTCCACTTT.

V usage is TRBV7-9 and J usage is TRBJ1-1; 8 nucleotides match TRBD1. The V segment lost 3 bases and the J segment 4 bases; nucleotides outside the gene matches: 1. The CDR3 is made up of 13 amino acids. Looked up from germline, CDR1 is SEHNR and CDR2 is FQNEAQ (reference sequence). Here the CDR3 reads CASSLTGVTEAFF. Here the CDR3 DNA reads TGTGCCAGCAGCTTGACAGGGGTCACTGAAGCTTTCTTT.

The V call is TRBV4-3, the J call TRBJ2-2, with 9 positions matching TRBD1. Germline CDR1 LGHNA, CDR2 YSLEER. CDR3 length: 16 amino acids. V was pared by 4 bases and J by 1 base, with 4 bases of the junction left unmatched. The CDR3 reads CASSPGTGRNTGELFF. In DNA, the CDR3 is TGCGCCAGCAGCCCCGGGACAGGGAGGAACACCGGGGAGCTGTTTTTT.

In nucleotides, the CDR3 is TGTGCCAGTAGGCGACAGGGGGCATCCTACGAGCAGTACTTC. It yields the protein CASRRQGASYEQYF. V usage is TRBV19 and J usage is TRBJ2-7; 10 bases line up with TRBD1. This CDR3 has 14 amino acids. The germline V gene has CDR1 LNHDA and CDR2 SQIVND (reference sequence). The V gene end was trimmed by 6 bases and the J gene end by 1 base; junction bases not matched to a gene: 3.

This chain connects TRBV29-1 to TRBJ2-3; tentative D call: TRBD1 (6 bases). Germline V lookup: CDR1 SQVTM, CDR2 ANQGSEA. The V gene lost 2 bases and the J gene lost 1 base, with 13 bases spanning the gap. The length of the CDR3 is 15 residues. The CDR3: CSVEKGGAGTDTQYF. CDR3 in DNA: TGCAGCGTTGAAAAAGGGGGAGCAGGCACAGATACGCAGTATTTT.

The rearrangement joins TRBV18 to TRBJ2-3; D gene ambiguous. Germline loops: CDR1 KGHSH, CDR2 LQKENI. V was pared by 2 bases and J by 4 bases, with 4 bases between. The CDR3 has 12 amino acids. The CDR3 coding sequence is TGTGCCAGCTCACCAATGGCAGATACGCAGTATTTT. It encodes CASSPMADTQYF.

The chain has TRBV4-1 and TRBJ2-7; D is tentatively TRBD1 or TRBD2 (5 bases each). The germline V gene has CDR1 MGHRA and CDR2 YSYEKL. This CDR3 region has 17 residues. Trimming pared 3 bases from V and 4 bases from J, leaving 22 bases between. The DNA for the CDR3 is TGCGCCAGCAGCCAGATTGGGGATTGGATGGGGGAATACGAGCAGTACTTC. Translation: CASSQIGDWMGEYEQYF.

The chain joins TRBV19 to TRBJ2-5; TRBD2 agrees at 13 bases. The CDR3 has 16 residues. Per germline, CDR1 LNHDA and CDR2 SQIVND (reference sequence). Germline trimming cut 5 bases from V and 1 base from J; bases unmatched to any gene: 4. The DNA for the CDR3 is TGTGCCAGTAGTGTCGGACTAGCGGGGGCCCAAGAGACCCAGTACTTC. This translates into CASSVGLAGAQETQYF.

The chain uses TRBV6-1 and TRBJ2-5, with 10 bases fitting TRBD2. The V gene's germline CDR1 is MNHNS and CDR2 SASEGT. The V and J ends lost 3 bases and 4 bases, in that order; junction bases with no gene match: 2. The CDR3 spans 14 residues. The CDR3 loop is CASSDSGGSETQYF. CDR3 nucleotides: TGTGCCAGCAGTGATAGCGGGGGGTCAGAGACCCAGTACTTC.

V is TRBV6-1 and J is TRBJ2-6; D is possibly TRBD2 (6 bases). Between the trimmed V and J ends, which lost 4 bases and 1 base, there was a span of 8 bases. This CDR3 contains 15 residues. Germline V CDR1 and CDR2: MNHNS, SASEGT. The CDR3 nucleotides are TGTGCCAGCAGTGTTCGGGAGTCTGGGGCCAACGTCCTGACTTTC. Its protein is CASSVRESGANVLTF.

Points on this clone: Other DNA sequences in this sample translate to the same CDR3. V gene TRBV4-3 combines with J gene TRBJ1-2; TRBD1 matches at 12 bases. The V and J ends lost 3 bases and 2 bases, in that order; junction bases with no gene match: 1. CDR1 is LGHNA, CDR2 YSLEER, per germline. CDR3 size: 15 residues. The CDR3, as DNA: TGCGCCAGCAGCCAGGGACAGGGGGCAAACTATGGCTACACCTTC. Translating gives CASSQGQGANYGYTF.

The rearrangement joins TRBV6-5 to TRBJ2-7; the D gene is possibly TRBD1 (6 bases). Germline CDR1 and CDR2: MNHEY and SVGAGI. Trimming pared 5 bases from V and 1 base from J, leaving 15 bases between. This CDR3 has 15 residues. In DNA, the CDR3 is TGTGCCAGCAGTACAGAGACAGGACTTTCCTACGAGCAGTACTTC. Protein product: CASSTETGLSYEQYF.

The CDR3 DNA is TGTGCCAGCAGCTCCACTACAGGGGTTGAAAACACCATATATTTT. It translates to CASSSTTGVENTIYF. This chain joins TRBV7-9 and TRBJ1-3, with TRBD1 matching 7 bases. After removal of 4 bases from V and 6 bases from J, the junction contained 9 bases not matched to a gene. The CDR3 consists of 15 residues. CDR1 SEHNR and CDR2 FQNEAQ come from the germline V gene (reference sequence).